The 31 T cell receptor beta chains listed next were all sequenced from one sample in a study of blood T cell repertoires in COVID-19. Libraries were prepared by immunoSEQ multiplex PCR; TCRdb keeps only in-frame clonotypes and omits some of them. Of 250,000 to 350,000 clones listed, about 89% are singletons. Sequencing was performed on PBMCs or T cells enriched from blood (not recorded which). Receptors originate from a woman aged 30 to 39 who had recovered from COVID-19.

The genes are TRBV7-9 and TRBJ2-5, with a tentative D call TRBD2 (5 bases). V was pared by 2 bases and J by 2 bases, with 12 bases between. Germline V gene sequence: CDR1 SEHNR, CDR2 FQNEAQ (reference sequence). This CDR3 contains 15 residues. CDR3 DNA sequence: TGTGCCAGCAGCTTATTCGACTATATACAAGAGACCCAGTACTTC. As protein: CASSLFDYIQETQYF.

This chain links TRBV5-1 with TRBJ2-3, with TRBD2 matching 16 bases. The V and J ends lost 4 bases and 4 bases, in that order; junction bases with no gene match: 9. The CDR3 is 18 residues long. Germline CDR1 SGHRS, CDR2 YFSETQ. Written as DNA, the CDR3 is TGCGCCAGCAGCCATCGACAAGGGACTAGCGGGGGGGCAGATACGCAGTATTTT. Amino acids: CASSHRQGTSGGADTQYF.

The chain carries TRBV9 and TRBJ1-2; no definite D call. Between the trimmed V and J ends, which lost 1 base and 8 bases, there was a span of 9 bases. In germline, CDR1 is SGDLS, CDR2 YYNGEE. The CDR3 sequence is 12 residues long. The chain's CDR3 is CASSVFGSGYTF. CDR3 bases: TGTGCCAGCAGCGTATTTGGGAGCGGCTACACCTTC.

The chain employs TRBV15 and TRBJ2-2, with D perhaps matching TRBD1 (6 bases). The V end was cut by 0 bases, the J end by 4 bases, with 9 bases between. CDR1 LNHNV and CDR2 YYDKDF come from the germline V gene (reference sequence). This CDR3 has 15 residues. The CDR3 protein is CATSRDGTTTGELFF. The CDR3 DNA is TGTGCCACCAGCAGAGACGGGACAACCACCGGGGAGCTGTTTTTT.

The gene calls are TRBV2 and TRBJ2-3; 9 bases agree with TRBD2. This CDR3 is 17 amino acids long. J was trimmed by 6 bases and V by 3 bases; bases with no gene match: 13. Germline V gene data show CDR1 as SNHLY and CDR2 as FYNNEI. This chain's CDR3 is CASSDLGTSWEVDTQYF. The CDR3 bases are TGTGCCAGCAGTGACCTTGGGACTAGCTGGGAGGTGGATACGCAGTATTTT. Combining the CDR3 with reference TRBV2 and TRBJ2-3 gives the whole variable domain EPEVTQTPSHQVTQMGQEVILRCVPISNHLYFYWYRQILGQKVEFLVSFYNNEISEKSEIFDDQFSVERPDGSNFTLKIRSTKLEDSAMYFCASSDLGTSWEVDTQYFGPGTRLTVL.

This chain uses TRBV9 with TRBJ2-1, with D maybe TRBD1 (6 bases). The CDR3 covers 12 residues. The V gene's germline CDR1 is SGDLS and CDR2 YYNGEE. V dropped 0 bases and J dropped 11 bases, with 9 bases sitting between them. This CDR3 reads CASSVVGGQQFF. The CDR3 DNA is TGTGCCAGCAGCGTAGTAGGGGGACAGCAGTTCTTC.

The chain has TRBV25-1 and TRBJ1-5; tentatively, D is TRBD1 (5 bases). CDR3 length: 15 residues. Germline-derived CDR1 and CDR2 are MGHDK and SYGVNS. Trimming stripped 10 bases from V and 3 bases from J, with 19 bases between. CDR3 loop: CATQHRLGINQPQHF. The CDR3 nucleotides are TGTGCCACCCAACACAGGTTGGGGATCAATCAGCCCCAGCATTTT. The complete variable domain, with remaining parts taken from reference TRBV25-1 and TRBJ1-5, reads EADIYQTPRYLVIGTGKKITLECSQTMGHDKMYWYQQDPGMELHLIHYSYGVNSTEKGDLSSESTVSRIRTEHFPLTLESARPSHTSQYLCATQHRLGINQPQHFGDGTRLSIL.

V and J are TRBV19 and TRBJ2-7, with D possibly TRBD1 on 5 matching bases. There are 15 residues in the CDR3. Trimming pared 5 bases from V and 0 bases from J, leaving 14 bases between. CDR1 is LNHDA, CDR2 SQIVND, per germline (reference sequence). The CDR3 sequence: CASSATTVNSYEQYF. The CDR3 DNA sequence: TGTGCCAGTAGTGCTACGACAGTAAACTCCTACGAGCAGTACTTC.

This rearrangement joins TRBV14 to TRBJ2-5, with TRBD2 as a possible D gene (6 bases). Per germline, CDR1 SGHDN and CDR2 FVKESK. The V end lost 4 bases, the J end lost 5 bases, and 14 bases lay between the germline ends. CDR3 length equals 14 residues. The CDR3: CASSRSGTAETQYF. The CDR3 nucleotides are TGTGCCAGCAGCCGATCCGGGACTGCCGAGACCCAGTACTTC.

The chain joins TRBV12-3 or TRBV12-4 to TRBJ1-1; 7 bases align to TRBD1. The CDR3 has 13 residues. J gave up 10 bases and V 5 bases, and 10 bases lay outside the gene matches. CDR3 residues: CASSLGTVGAAFF. The CDR3 bases are TGTGCCAGCAGTCTGGGGACAGTTGGGGCAGCTTTCTTT.

The chain links TRBV7-9 to TRBJ1-3; perhaps TRBD1 as D (5 bases). V was shortened by 5 bases and J by 0 bases, with 11 bases between the two germline ends. The CDR3 is 15 residues long. Germline values: CDR1 SEHNR, CDR2 FQNEAQ (reference sequence). CDR3 amino acids: CASSPPGNSGNTIYF. CDR3 in DNA: TGTGCCAGCAGCCCCCCAGGGAACTCTGGAAACACCATATATTTT. Full variable domain (rest looked up from reference TRBV7-9 and TRBJ1-3): DTGVSQNPRHKITKRGQNVTFRCDPISEHNRLYWYRQTLGQGPEFLTYFQNEAQLEKSRLLSDRFSAERPKGSFSTLEIQRTEQGDSAMYLCASSPPGNSGNTIYFGEGSWLTVV.

V usage is TRBV6-5 and J usage is TRBJ2-7, with D maybe TRBD1 (6 bases). The V and J ends lost 8 bases and 6 bases respectively, with 14 bases between them. Per the germline V gene, CDR1 is MNHEY and CDR2 is SVGAGI. This CDR3 region has 12 residues. The CDR3 DNA is TGTGCCAGCCGGGACAACGAGATCGAGCAGTACTTC. The encoded protein is CASRDNEIEQYF.

J is TRBJ2-3 and V is TRBV5-8; 7 bases map to TRBD1. V dropped 5 bases and J dropped 6; count of bases not matched to a gene: 12. Germline assignment: CDR1 SGHTS and CDR2 YDEGEE. This CDR3 is built from 15 residues. For the CDR3, the DNA is TGTGCCAGCAGTTCCGGGACAGCATCAGGGGATACGCAGTATTTT. It yields the protein CASSSGTASGDTQYF.

The V gene is TRBV28, the J gene TRBJ2-3; 7 nucleotides agree with TRBD2. Germline V gene data show CDR1 as MDHEN and CDR2 as SYDVKM. The CDR3 loop spans 15 amino acids. Trimming cost V 4 bases and J 0 bases; bases outside gene matches: 4. CDR3 DNA: TGTGCCAGCAGTTGGGGCGGGGGTAGCACAGATACGCAGTATTTT. The encoded protein is CASSWGGGSTDTQYF.

This clone turned up a few times. The chain's CDR3 is CASFTGVTDTQYF. DNA of the CDR3: TGTGCCAGCTTCACAGGGGTAACAGATACGCAGTATTTT. This chain uses TRBV5-5 with TRBJ2-3, with TRBD1 identical over 7 bases. Germline V gene data show CDR1 as SGHKS and CDR2 as YYEKEE (reference sequence). The ends lost 7 bases at V and 3 bases at J; junction bases unmatched: 5. The CDR3 loop spans 13 amino acids.

The rearrangement links TRBV5-1 to TRBJ1-2; 8 bases align to TRBD1. Germline V gives CDR1 SGHRS, CDR2 YFSETQ. After removal of 0 bases from V and 10 bases from J, the junction contained 5 bases not matched to a gene. This CDR3 has 13 residues. Here the CDR3 DNA reads TGCGCCAGCAGCTTGGGACAGGGGTTTGACTACACCTTC. This codes for CASSLGQGFDYTF.

The V and J genes are TRBV19 and TRBJ1-2, with 10 bases identical to TRBD1. Germline CDR1 and CDR2: LNHDA and SQIVND (reference sequence). The CDR3 consists of 13 residues. Germline trimming cut 7 bases from V and 7 bases from J; bases unmatched to any gene: 6. The CDR3 nucleotides are TGTGCCAGTATCCAGACAGGGGGCGGTGGCTACACCTTC. As protein: CASIQTGGGGYTF.

This rearrangement joins TRBV7-9 to TRBJ1-6; D uncertain. The V end was cut by 3 bases, the J end by 0 bases, with 6 bases between. The germline CDR1 and CDR2 sequences are SEHNR and FQNEAQ (reference sequence). The CDR3 runs 15 residues. Here the CDR3 reads CASSFDNSYNSPLHF. Here the CDR3 DNA reads TGTGCCAGCAGCTTCGACAACTCCTATAATTCACCCCTCCACTTT. Looking up the rest from reference TRBV7-9 and TRBJ1-6 gives the full variable domain: DTGVSQNPRHKITKRGQNVTFRCDPISEHNRLYWYRQTLGQGPEFLTYFQNEAQLEKSRLLSDRFSAERPKGSFSTLEIQRTEQGDSAMYLCASSFDNSYNSPLHFGNGTRLTVT.

This clone was seen a few times. This rearrangement joins TRBV5-5 to TRBJ1-4; 9 positions match TRBD1. The CDR3 covers 19 residues. Per the germline V gene, CDR1 is SGHKS and CDR2 is YYEKEE (reference sequence). V lost 3 bases and J lost 7; bases outside the gene matches: 19. CDR3 sequence reads: CASSWGERRTGTGFEKLFF. The CDR3 DNA sequence: TGTGCCAGCAGCTGGGGTGAGAGACGTACCGGGACAGGGTTTGAAAAACTGTTTTTT. Drawing the rest from reference TRBV5-5 and TRBJ1-4, the complete variable domain is DAGVTQSPTHLIKTRGQQVTLRCSPISGHKSVSWYQQVLGQGPQFIFQYYEKEERGRGNFPDRFSARQFPNYSSELNVNALLLGDSALYLCASSWGERRTGTGFEKLFFGSGTQLSVL.

This chain connects TRBV27 to TRBJ1-2, with 8 bases aligning to TRBD1. The CDR3 is made up of 13 amino acids. Germline CDR1 and CDR2: MNHEY and SMNVEV (reference sequence). With V trimmed by 3 bases and J by 8 bases, 5 bases remained unmatched. CDR3 nucleotide sequence: TGTGCCAGCAGTTTTCAGGGGGCTTGGGGCTACACCTTC. It specifies CASSFQGAWGYTF.

V usage is TRBV10-3 and J usage is TRBJ2-3; 8 bases align to TRBD2. Germline CDR1 reads ENHRY; CDR2 reads SYGVKD. V dropped 4 bases and J dropped 2; count of bases not matched to a gene: 5. The CDR3 spans 15 residues. The DNA for the CDR3 is TGTGCCATCAGTGCGGGAGGGGATATCACAGATACGCAGTATTTT. Protein sequence: CAISAGGDITDTQYF.

The gene calls are TRBV12-5 and TRBJ2-7; weak D call: TRBD1 (6 bases). CDR1 is LGHNT and CDR2 is FRNRAP in the germline V gene. Between the trimmed V and J ends, which lost 1 base and 5 bases, there was a span of 15 bases. The CDR3 is made up of 15 amino acids. CDR3 nucleotides: TGTGCTAGTGGTTTGGGGCCCGACAGGTTCCACGAGCAGTACTTC. Encoded protein: CASGLGPDRFHEQYF.

This clone was seen only once. The rearrangement joins TRBV18 to TRBJ2-3; 9 bases are shared with TRBD1. The V and J ends lost 2 bases and 4 bases, in that order; junction bases with no gene match: 4. This CDR3 spans 15 amino acids. The V gene's germline CDR1 is KGHSH and CDR2 LQKENI. CDR3 in DNA: TGTGCCAGCTCACCAGGGACAGGGAACGCAGATACGCAGTATTTT. Its translation: CASSPGTGNADTQYF.

This clone was detected only a few times. This rearrangement joins TRBV6-5 to TRBJ1-1, with 7 bases identical to TRBD1. Germline CDR1 MNHEY, CDR2 SVGAGI. After removal of 7 bases from V and 9 bases from J, the junction contained 8 bases not matched to a gene. The CDR3 covers 12 residues. The chain's CDR3 is CASIAGDSQAFF. CDR3 DNA: TGTGCCAGCATCGCCGGGGACAGCCAAGCTTTCTTT.

In DNA form, the CDR3 reads TGTGCCAGCAGGCAGGGTCCTGAAGCTTTCTTT. Protein sequence: CASRQGPEAFF. The chain joins TRBV7-9 to TRBJ1-1, with TRBD1 as a possible D gene (5 bases). The germline gives CDR1 SEHNR, CDR2 FQNEAQ (reference sequence). Trimming stripped 6 bases from V and 6 bases from J, with 8 bases between. This CDR3 has 11 amino acids. Full variable domain (outside the CDR3, taken from reference TRBV7-9 and TRBJ1-1): DTGVSQNPRHKITKRGQNVTFRCDPISEHNRLYWYRQTLGQGPEFLTYFQNEAQLEKSRLLSDRFSAERPKGSFSTLEIQRTEQGDSAMYLCASRQGPEAFFGQGTRLTVV.

The chain has TRBV25-1 and TRBJ1-2; no definite D call. Trimming removed 5 bases at V and 4 bases at J, with 8 bases between. The CDR3 is made up of 12 amino acids. Germline V gene data show CDR1 as MGHDK and CDR2 as SYGVNS. CDR3 loop: CASSWSGYGYTF. The CDR3 DNA sequence: TGTGCCAGCAGTTGGTCGGGCTATGGCTACACCTTC.

The V call is TRBV5-1, the J call TRBJ1-2, with a possible D match to TRBD1 (6 bases). The CDR3 runs 14 residues. The V and J ends lost 4 bases and 3 bases respectively, with 13 bases between them. Per the germline V gene, CDR1 is SGHRS and CDR2 is YFSETQ. This chain's CDR3 is CASSPLQGDYGYTF. The CDR3 bases are TGCGCCAGCAGCCCCCTACAGGGAGACTATGGCTACACCTTC.

The gene calls are TRBV5-1 and TRBJ2-5; 7 bases are a match to TRBD2. The CDR3 consists of 15 residues. In germline, CDR1 is SGHRS, CDR2 YFSETQ. Trimming took 3 bases from V and 0 from J; bases not matched to a gene: 5. The chain's CDR3 is CASSSGSGDQETQYF. CDR3 in DNA: TGCGCCAGCAGCTCCGGGAGCGGGGACCAAGAGACCCAGTACTTC.

The count of this clone is one. This rearrangement joins TRBV29-1 to TRBJ1-1; tentative D call: TRBD1 (6 bases). Germline V gene lookup returns CDR1 SQVTM and CDR2 ANQGSEA. The V and J ends lost 3 bases and 10 bases respectively, with 9 bases between them. The CDR3 spans 10 residues. The CDR3 is CSVDRGRAFF. CDR3 coding DNA: TGCAGCGTTGACAGGGGTAGAGCTTTCTTT. Combining the CDR3 with reference TRBV29-1 and TRBJ1-1 gives the whole variable domain SAVISQKPSRDICQRGTSLTIQCQVDSQVTMMFWYRQQPGQSLTLIATANQGSEATYESGFVIDKFPISRPNLTFSTLTVSNMSPEDSSIYLCSVDRGRAFFGQGTRLTVV.

In the case of this clone: No DNA is shown, since the ends of the CDR3 on it are uncertain; the CDR3 is the one TCRdb lists. V and J are TRBV21-1 and TRBJ1-6; the DNA was not compared with TRBD1, the D call given in the table. TRBV21-1 is deemed a pseudogene. The CDR3 length is 16 residues, termini included. The CDR3 here is CASSKTWGPGNSPLHF.

The genes are TRBV7-8 and TRBJ1-2, with D perhaps matching TRBD1 (6 bases). Trimming cost V 3 bases and J 10 bases, with 12 bases left between them. Germline V gene data show CDR1 as SGHVS and CDR2 as FQNEAQ. The CDR3 contains 12 residues. In DNA form, the CDR3 reads TGTGCCAGCAGCTTTAACAGGGCCATCTACACCTTC. It is translated as CASSFNRAIYTF. The full variable domain, completed using reference TRBV7-8 and TRBJ1-2, is GAGVSQSPRYKVAKRGQDVALRCDPISGHVSLFWYQQALGQGPEFLTYFQNEAQLDKSGLPSDRFFAERPEGSVSTLKIQRTQQEDSAVYLCASSFNRAIYTFGSGTRLTVV.